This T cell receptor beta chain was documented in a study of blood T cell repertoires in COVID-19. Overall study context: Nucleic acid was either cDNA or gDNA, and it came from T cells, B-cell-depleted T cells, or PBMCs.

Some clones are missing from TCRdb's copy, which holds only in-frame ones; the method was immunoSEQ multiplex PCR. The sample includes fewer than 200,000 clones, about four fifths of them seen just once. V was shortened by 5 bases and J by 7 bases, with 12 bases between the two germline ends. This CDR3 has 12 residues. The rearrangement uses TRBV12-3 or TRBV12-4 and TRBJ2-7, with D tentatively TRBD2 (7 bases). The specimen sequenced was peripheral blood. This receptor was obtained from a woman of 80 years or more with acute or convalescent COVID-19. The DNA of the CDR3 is TGTGCCAGCAGTGGGGGGCGGGAGGAGCAGTACTTC. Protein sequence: CASSGGREEQYF.